The 22 T cell receptor beta chains below all came from one sample that was sequenced in a study of blood T cell repertoires in COVID-19. Profiling relied on immunoSEQ multiplex PCR, and the TCRdb table lists in-frame clones only, not all of them. Altogether about 210,000 clones are present, approximately 85% being singletons, with the ten largest covering approximately 8%. Sequenced sample: peripheral blood. These receptors originate from a woman aged 50 to 60 with active or convalescent COVID-19.

V and J are TRBV4-2 and TRBJ1-1, with a possible D match to TRBD1 (6 bases). The V gene's germline CDR1 is LGHNA and CDR2 YNFKEQ. Between the trimmed V and J ends, which lost 4 bases and 2 bases, there was a span of 17 bases. CDR3 size: 16 residues. The CDR3 reads CASSRGSGGVNTEAFF. The CDR3, as DNA: TGTGCCAGCAGCCGGGGGTCGGGGGGCGTCAACACTGAAGCTTTCTTT.

This clone was detected once. V is TRBV19 and J is TRBJ2-3, with TRBD2 identical over 8 bases. Germline CDR1 and CDR2: LNHDA and SQIVND (reference sequence). CDR3 length equals 15 residues. Trimming took 7 bases from V and 2 from J; bases not matched to a gene: 8. This CDR3 reads CASNERGTYTDTQYF. CDR3 sequence (DNA): TGTGCCAGTAACGAGCGGGGGACGTACACAGATACGCAGTATTTT.

The chain is built from TRBV24-1 and TRBJ2-2; TRBD2 matches at 9 bases. The CDR3 consists of 15 residues. The V gene's germline CDR1 is KGHDR and CDR2 SFDVKD. The junction had 3 bases not matched to a gene; V was cut back by 3 bases and J by 5 bases. This chain's CDR3 is CATSDLTSGTGELFF. The DNA of the CDR3 is TGTGCCACCAGTGATCTCACTAGCGGGACCGGGGAGCTGTTTTTT.

This clone was counted once. V and J are TRBV7-9 and TRBJ1-1, with D hard to call. The CDR3 runs to 15 residues. Looked up from germline, CDR1 is SEHNR and CDR2 is FQNEAQ (reference sequence). V was trimmed by 1 base and J by 4 bases, leaving 13 bases between them. The CDR3 sequence is CASSLGGARGTEAFF. The CDR3 DNA follows: TGTGCCAGCAGCTTAGGGGGTGCGCGGGGCACTGAAGCTTTCTTT.

The chain links TRBV6-4 to TRBJ1-2; 10 bases are a match to TRBD1. The germline CDR1 and CDR2 sequences are MRHNA and SNTAGT. The CDR3 covers 14 residues. Losses at the gene ends were 6 bases for V and 8 bases for J; bases not matched to a gene: 9. The CDR3 coding sequence is TGTGCCAGCAGCCCGACGGGACAGGGGACAGGCTACACCTTC. It codes for CASSPTGQGTGYTF.

The chain has TRBV3-1 (or the pseudogene TRBV3-2) and TRBJ1-1; D is ambiguous. CDR3 size: 13 residues. Trimming removed 2 bases at V and 2 bases at J, with 6 bases between. Looked up from germline, CDR1 is LGHDT and CDR2 is YNNKEL (reference sequence). The CDR3 DNA reads as TGTGCCAGCAGCCAAAAATCTAACACTGAAGCTTTCTTT. Translating it yields CASSQKSNTEAFF.

The rearrangement joins TRBV30 to TRBJ1-2; D remains unclear. The germline V and J ends were trimmed by 0 bases and 7 bases, with 18 bases remaining between them. This CDR3 is 15 amino acids long. In germline, CDR1 is GTSNPN, CDR2 SVGIG (reference sequence). For the CDR3, the DNA is TGTGCCTGGAGTGTTGGAAGGCGCCTGGGAGGTGGCTACACCTTC. This translates into CAWSVGRRLGGGYTF.

V usage is TRBV9 and J usage is TRBJ1-1; tentative D call: TRBD1 (6 bases). The germline gives CDR1 SGDLS, CDR2 YYNGEE. This CDR3 region has 15 residues. V lost 4 bases and J lost 5, with 18 bases in between. The CDR3 sequence: CASSPTGGARTEAFF. The CDR3 region has the DNA TGTGCCAGCAGCCCCACCGGGGGGGCGCGAACTGAAGCTTTCTTT.

This clone was recorded only once. The V and J genes are TRBV11-2 and TRBJ2-2, with 10 bases matching TRBD2. The ends lost 5 bases at V and 5 bases at J; junction bases unmatched: 5. CDR1 and CDR2 (germline): SGHAT, FQNNGV. The CDR3 extends over 15 amino acids. CDR3 coding DNA: TGTGCCAGCAGCCCTACTAGCGGGGTTACCGGGGAGCTGTTTTTT. Translation gives CASSPTSGVTGELFF.

The CDR3 bases are TGTGCCAGCAGCTTAGACCTTGCCTCTGGTCAGTATGGCTACACCTTC. It encodes CASSLDLASGQYGYTF. The chain is built from TRBV11-2 and TRBJ1-2, with D hard to call. Germline CDR1 is SGHAT and CDR2 is FQNNGV. The CDR3 loop spans 16 amino acids. V dropped 0 bases and J dropped 5 bases, with 16 bases sitting between them.

This clone was counted ten times or more. The V and J genes are TRBV7-9 and TRBJ2-7; 12 nucleotides align to TRBD2. Germline V gene data show CDR1 as SEHNR and CDR2 as FQNEAQ (reference sequence). The CDR3 loop spans 17 amino acids. The V segment lost 2 bases and the J segment 7 bases; nucleotides outside the gene matches: 12. Here the CDR3 reads CASSLPPLAGGSEEQYF. The CDR3 DNA is TGTGCCAGCAGCTTACCCCCCCTAGCGGGAGGGTCGGAAGAGCAGTACTTC.

The chain recombines TRBV11-2 with TRBJ1-4; tentative D call: TRBD1 (5 bases). The germline V gene encodes CDR1 SGHAT and CDR2 FQNNGV. The CDR3 covers 14 residues. Trimming took off 2 bases at V and 8 bases at J, with 12 bases between the two ends. CDR3 protein: CASSLFGSGEKLFF. The DNA of the CDR3 is TGTGCCAGCAGCTTATTCGGCTCAGGGGAAAAACTGTTTTTT.

The V gene is TRBV24-1, the J gene TRBJ2-5; TRBD2 aligns across 7 bases. This CDR3 contains 13 residues. Trimming removed 3 bases from V and 3 bases from J; junction bases left unmatched: 0. CDR1 KGHDR and CDR2 SFDVKD come from the germline V gene. The CDR3 loop is CATSDAGEETQYF. Written as DNA, the CDR3 is TGTGCCACCAGTGATGCGGGGGAAGAGACCCAGTACTTC.

This rearrangement joins TRBV28 to TRBJ1-4; 7 positions agree with TRBD1. With V trimmed by 5 bases and J by 7 bases, 4 bases remained unmatched. Germline loops: CDR1 MDHEN, CDR2 SYDVKM. This CDR3 is built from 13 residues. CDR3 in DNA: TGTGCCAGCAGTATCGGGACAGCTGAAAAACTGTTTTTT. Amino acid sequence: CASSIGTAEKLFF. Looking up the rest from reference TRBV28 and TRBJ1-4 gives the full variable domain: DVKVTQSSRYLVKRTGEKVFLECVQDMDHENMFWYRQDPGLGLRLIYFSYDVKMKEKGDIPEGYSVSREKKERFSLILESASTNQTSMYLCASSIGTAEKLFFGSGTQLSVL.

The CDR3 region is CASSFEYGGGYTEAFF. CDR3 in DNA: TGTGCCAGCAGTTTCGAATACGGGGGAGGGTACACTGAAGCTTTCTTT. The chain has TRBV28 and TRBJ1-1, with D perhaps TRBD1 (5 bases). From germline, CDR1 is MDHEN and CDR2 SYDVKM. V was clipped by 3 bases and J by 3 bases, with 17 bases between them. This CDR3 has 16 residues.

This clone appeared once. The chain joins TRBV11-2 to TRBJ2-2; no firm D call. The CDR3 has 11 residues. Looked up from germline, CDR1 is SGHAT and CDR2 is FQNNGV. V lost 8 bases to trimming and J lost 9 bases, with 10 bases between them. The CDR3 loop reads CASGNRRELFF. CDR3 in DNA: TGTGCCAGCGGCAATCGCCGGGAGCTGTTTTTT.

The chain has TRBV13 and TRBJ1-1, with no clear D. V was pared by 0 bases and J by 1 base, with 6 bases between. Germline-derived CDR1 and CDR2 are PRHDT and FYEKMQ (reference sequence). The CDR3 extends over 14 amino acids. Here the CDR3 reads CASSLGLRNTEAFF. CDR3 DNA sequence: TGTGCCAGCAGCTTAGGCCTGCGGAACACTGAAGCTTTCTTT. The full variable domain, completed using reference TRBV13 and TRBJ1-1, is AAGVIQSPRHLIKEKRETATLKCYPIPRHDTVYWYQQGPGQDPQFLISFYEKMQSDKGSIPDRFSAQQFSDYHSELNMSSLELGDSALYFCASSLGLRNTEAFFGQGTRLTVV.

This clone showed up just once. The chain carries TRBV28 and TRBJ2-1; 15 bases fit TRBD2. The CDR3 sequence is 20 residues long. Germline CDR1 reads MDHEN; CDR2 reads SYDVKM. V dropped 11 bases and J dropped 0; count of bases not matched to a gene: 17. This CDR3 reads CAGKKKAGLAGGRSYNEQFF. The CDR3, as DNA: TGTGCCGGTAAAAAAAAAGCGGGACTAGCGGGAGGACGCTCCTACAATGAGCAGTTCTTC.

The V call is TRBV2, the J call TRBJ1-6; possible D gene TRBD1, 5 bases. Trimming pared 6 bases from V and 10 bases from J, leaving 10 bases between. The germline CDR1 and CDR2 sequences are SNHLY and FYNNEI. This CDR3 has 12 residues. The CDR3 DNA reads TGTGCCAGCAGGACAGTCTCCTCACCCCTCCACTTT. Its protein is CASRTVSSPLHF. The whole variable domain, filled in from reference TRBV2 and TRBJ1-6, reads EPEVTQTPSHQVTQMGQEVILRCVPISNHLYFYWYRQILGQKVEFLVSFYNNEISEKSEIFDDQFSVERPDGSNFTLKIRSTKLEDSAMYFCASRTVSSPLHFGNGTRLTVT.

This clone has only a few counts. V and J are TRBV15 and TRBJ2-5; 8 bases are a match to TRBD2. CDR1 LNHNV and CDR2 YYDKDF come from the germline V gene (reference sequence). The V and J ends lost 3 bases and 5 bases, in that order; junction bases with no gene match: 5. The CDR3 has 14 residues. CDR3 DNA: TGTGCCACCAGCAGGCGGGGGGCAGGGGAGACCCAGTACTTC. Translation: CATSRRGAGETQYF.

V gene TRBV4-2 combines with J gene TRBJ2-7; 8 bases agree with TRBD2. CDR3 length: 16 amino acids. Germline CDR1 reads LGHNA; CDR2 reads YNFKEQ. The V gene end was trimmed by 0 bases and the J gene end by 5 bases; junction bases not matched to a gene: 9. This chain's CDR3 is CASSQEVERESHEQYF. The CDR3 nucleotides are TGTGCCAGCAGCCAAGAGGTGGAGCGGGAGTCCCACGAGCAGTACTTC.

The CDR3 sequence is CATSRLQGDYGYTF. The CDR3 DNA reads as TGTGCCACCAGCAGGCTCCAGGGGGACTATGGCTACACCTTC. The chain carries TRBV15 and TRBJ1-2; TRBD1 agrees at 7 bases. CDR1 is LNHNV, CDR2 YYDKDF, per germline (reference sequence). The V segment lost 3 bases and the J segment 3 bases; nucleotides outside the gene matches: 4. This CDR3 spans 14 amino acids.